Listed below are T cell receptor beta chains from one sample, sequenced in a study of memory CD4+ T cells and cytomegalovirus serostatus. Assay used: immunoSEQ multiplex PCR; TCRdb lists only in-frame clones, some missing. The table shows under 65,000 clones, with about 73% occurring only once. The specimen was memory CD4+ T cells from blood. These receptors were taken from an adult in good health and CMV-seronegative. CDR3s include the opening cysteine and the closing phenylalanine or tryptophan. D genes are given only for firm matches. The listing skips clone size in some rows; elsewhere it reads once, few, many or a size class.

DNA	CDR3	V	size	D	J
TGTGCCAGCAGTTATCTGGGGGACAGGGTATTAGGGGAGCAGTACTTC	CASSYLGDRVLGEQYF	TRBV7-2	-	TRBD1	TRBJ2-7
TGTGCCAGCAGCTTTGACAGGGCTAATGAGCAGTTCTTC	CASSFDRANEQFF	TRBV7-2	-	TRBD1	TRBJ2-1
TGTGCCAGCAGCGACGGACAGAGTCGGGGCTACACCTTC	CASSDGQSRGYTF	TRBV11-3	-	-	TRBJ1-2
TGTGCCAGCAGCGCTCCTAGCGGGAGCTCCTACAATGAGCAGTTCTTC	CASSAPSGSSYNEQFF	TRBV5-6	-	TRBD2	TRBJ2-1
TGTGCCAGCAGTTACAGGGACACCGGGGAGCTGTTTTTT	CASSYRDTGELFF	TRBV6-5	-	-	TRBJ2-2
TGTGCCAGCAGCCCTCCGGTACAGGGACCCACCGGGGAGCTGTTTTTT	CASSPPVQGPTGELFF	TRBV27	-	-	TRBJ2-2
TGTGCCAGCAGCCAGCCGGCGGGTGGCTACACCTTC	CASSQPAGGYTF	TRBV2	few	-	TRBJ1-2
TGTGCCAGCAGCCCGGGTGGGGGCAGCAATCAGCCCCAGCATTTT	CASSPGGGSNQPQHF	TRBV7-8	-	-	TRBJ1-5
TGTGCCAGCAGCCCTGGGGACGGAGGCAATCAGCCCCAGCATTTT	CASSPGDGGNQPQHF	TRBV7-9	once	-	TRBJ1-5
TGTGCCAGCAGTGGGACGGGCAATCAGCCCCAGCATTTT	CASSGTGNQPQHF	TRBV2	-	-	TRBJ1-5
TGCGCCAGCAGGGATGGGGGAAATTCACCCCTCCACTTT	CASRDGGNSPLHF	TRBV10-1	-	-	TRBJ1-6
TGTGCCAGCTCACGGACAGGCTATGGCTACACCTTC	CASSRTGYGYTF	TRBV18	-	TRBD1	TRBJ1-2
TGTGCCAGCAGCCGCGGGCGGGAGGCGTTGTACGAGCAGTACTTC	CASSRGREALYEQYF	TRBV7-9	-	TRBD2	TRBJ2-7
TGTGCCAGCAGTTCCGGACAGGGCAGCAATCAGCCCCAGCATTTT	CASSSGQGSNQPQHF	TRBV2	-	TRBD1	TRBJ1-5
TGTGCCAGCAGCGCAAGAGCACGAGGGGGGAACACTGAAGCTTTCTTT	CASSARARGGNTEAFF	TRBV7-9	-	-	TRBJ1-1
TGTGCCAGCAGTTTATTTTCTTCAGCGGGAGGGACCCCGAGACGGATTCAGTACTTC	CASSLFSSAGGTPRRIQYF	TRBV28	-	TRBD2	TRBJ2-4
TGTGCCAGCAGTGAATTAGGTCTAGATACGCAGTATTTT	CASSELGLDTQYF	TRBV6-1	-	-	TRBJ2-3
TGTGCCAGCAGTTTATACTACGAGCAGTACTTC	CASSLYYEQYF	TRBV28	-	-	TRBJ2-7
TGTGCCAGCAGTTTGGAGTTTGGCAATCAGCCCCAGCATTTT	CASSLEFGNQPQHF	TRBV28	few	-	TRBJ1-5
TGTGCCAGCAGGGCTCTAAGGCGGGAGGGAGGTGAGCAGTTCTTC	CASRALRREGGEQFF	TRBV2	-	TRBD2	TRBJ2-1
TGTGCCAGCAGCCAGTCAAGGGGGGGCAGGGCTGGAAACACCATATATTTT	CASSQSRGGRAGNTIYF	TRBV4-2	medium-sized	-	TRBJ1-3
TGTGCCAGTAGTCTGGGGTCTGGCACTGAAGCTTTCTTT	CASSLGSGTEAFF	TRBV19	-	-	TRBJ1-1
TGTGCCAGTCAGAGCGATAGCAATCAGCCCCAGCATTTT	CASQSDSNQPQHF	TRBV2	few	-	TRBJ1-5
TGTGCCAGCAGTGATTGGGGGAGGGCAGATACGCAGTATTTT	CASSDWGRADTQYF	TRBV6-1	-	TRBD2	TRBJ2-3
TGTGCCTGGAGTGTAGAACATGAAGCTTTCTTT	CAWSVEHEAFF	TRBV30	-	-	TRBJ1-1
TGTGCCAGCATCTTGGACAGAGATGGCAATCAGCCCCAGCATTTT	CASILDRDGNQPQHF	TRBV10-3	once	-	TRBJ1-5
TGTGCCAGCTCACCACGAACGGGAAAGGAGCAGTACTTC	CASSPRTGKEQYF	TRBV18	-	-	TRBJ2-7
TGTGCCAGCGGGCGACCGCGGGACTCCACAGATACGCAGTATTTT	CASGRPRDSTDTQYF	TRBV28	-	-	TRBJ2-3
TGTGCCAGCAGCTCCGTTCTAGCGGGATCCCTCTCCTACAATGAGCAGTTCTTC	CASSSVLAGSLSYNEQFF	TRBV5-6	-	TRBD2	TRBJ2-1
TGTGCCAGCAGCCCAGTGGGGGCCAGGGACTATGGCTACACCTTC	CASSPVGARDYGYTF	TRBV7-3	-	-	TRBJ1-2
TGCAGCGCAAGACAGGGCGGGAGAAACACTGAAGCTTTCTTT	CSARQGGRNTEAFF	TRBV29-1	-	TRBD1	TRBJ1-1
TGTGCCAGCAGCTATACAGGGGCTATCAATCAGCCCCAGCATTTT	CASSYTGAINQPQHF	TRBV5-5	-	TRBD1	TRBJ1-5
TGTGCCAGCAGTCCCCCCGACAGCGTTTACTATGGCTACACCTTC	CASSPPDSVYYGYTF	TRBV2	-	-	TRBJ1-2
TGTGCCAGTCGGACAGGGGATAGTGGCAATCAGCCCCAGCATTTT	CASRTGDSGNQPQHF	TRBV28	-	TRBD1	TRBJ1-5
TGTGCCAGCAGGCGTACAGGGGACGTCTCCTACGAGCAGTACTTC	CASRRTGDVSYEQYF	TRBV6-1	-	TRBD1	TRBJ2-7
TGTGCCAGCACCCCCCCGACAGGGTTGGAGACCCAGTACTTC	CASTPPTGLETQYF	TRBV28	-	TRBD1	TRBJ2-5
TGTGCCAGCTCACCACGGGGAGAAACCGGGGAGCTGTTTTTT	CASSPRGETGELFF	TRBV18	once	-	TRBJ2-2
TGTGCCAGCAGCGACCCAGGGGCCCAAACCTTGAACACTGAAGCTTTCTTT	CASSDPGAQTLNTEAFF	TRBV7-8	few	-	TRBJ1-1
TGTGCCAGCAGTTCTCAGGGGACAGGGAGCATAACTGAAGCTTTCTTT	CASSSQGTGSITEAFF	TRBV27	-	TRBD1	TRBJ1-1
TGCGCCAGCACCCCGTCCGCGTCCACAGATACGCAGTATTTT	CASTPSASTDTQYF	TRBV10-1	-	-	TRBJ2-3
TGTGCCACCAGCAGGGATACAGGATCTAATGAAAAACTGTTTTTT	CATSRDTGSNEKLFF	TRBV15	-	-	TRBJ1-4
TGTGCCAGCAGCCATGGCGGGACAGGGGACTACGAGCAGTACTTC	CASSHGGTGDYEQYF	TRBV4-2	-	TRBD1	TRBJ2-7
TGTGCCAGCAGTCCCTTGCAAGACGGTAGCTACACCTTC	CASSPLQDGSYTF	TRBV27	-	-	TRBJ1-2
TGCGCCAGCAGCCAAGATGCGGGACTCCGAACTCCCGGGGAGCTGTTTTTT	CASSQDAGLRTPGELFF	TRBV4-1	-	-	TRBJ2-2
TGTGCCAGCAGCCGTACAGTGGCGGGCACTGAAGCTTTCTTT	CASSRTVAGTEAFF	TRBV14	few	-	TRBJ1-1
TGTGCCAGCCGGGAAGGGCTCAATCAGCCCCAGCATTTT	CASREGLNQPQHF	TRBV2	-	-	TRBJ1-5
TGTGCCAGCAAGACCGTGGGACAGGGAACCCACGAGCAGTACTTC	CASKTVGQGTHEQYF	TRBV28	-	TRBD1	TRBJ2-7
TGTGCCAGCAGCGTGGGGAGCGACCGAACTTCAGCCAAAAACATTCAGTACTTC	CASSVGSDRTSAKNIQYF	TRBV11-2	-	-	TRBJ2-4
TGTGCTAGCAGCTTAACGACTAGCGGAAAACAAGAGACCCAGTACTTC	CASSLTTSGKQETQYF	TRBV7-7	once	TRBD2	TRBJ2-5
TGTGCCAGCAGCCCAAGGGTCTCAGGGCTTAGCACAGATACGCAGTATTTT	CASSPRVSGLSTDTQYF	TRBV7-9	-	-	TRBJ2-3
TGTGCCAGCAGCTCGAGACAGCGACAGACCACAGATACGCAGTATTTT	CASSSRQRQTTDTQYF	TRBV7-9	-	-	TRBJ2-3
TGTGCCAGCAGCCCGGAAAGACTAGCGGGAAACGAGCAGTACTTC	CASSPERLAGNEQYF	TRBV7-8	-	TRBD2	TRBJ2-7
TGTGCCATCAGTGTGGGGGGTGAAAAACTGTTTTTT	CAISVGGEKLFF	TRBV10-3	-	-	TRBJ1-4
TGTGCCAGCAGTCAGGGGGACAGGGATTACAATGAGCAGTTCTTC	CASSQGDRDYNEQFF	TRBV2	few	TRBD1	TRBJ2-1
TGTGCCAGCAACGTACAACGGGGGACTGAAGCTTTCTTT	CASNVQRGTEAFF	TRBV6-6	few	-	TRBJ1-1
TGTGCCATCAGTACGGGACTAGCCACAGATACGCAGTATTTT	CAISTGLATDTQYF	TRBV10-3	-	TRBD2	TRBJ2-3
TGTGCCAGCAGCCCACTTAGCGGGACGGCGAGAGAGCAGTACTTC	CASSPLSGTAREQYF	TRBV5-5	-	TRBD2	TRBJ2-7
TGTGCCAGCAGTGACTACCCTTCGGGGACAGGGACAGATACGCAGTATTTT	CASSDYPSGTGTDTQYF	TRBV6-4	-	TRBD1	TRBJ2-3